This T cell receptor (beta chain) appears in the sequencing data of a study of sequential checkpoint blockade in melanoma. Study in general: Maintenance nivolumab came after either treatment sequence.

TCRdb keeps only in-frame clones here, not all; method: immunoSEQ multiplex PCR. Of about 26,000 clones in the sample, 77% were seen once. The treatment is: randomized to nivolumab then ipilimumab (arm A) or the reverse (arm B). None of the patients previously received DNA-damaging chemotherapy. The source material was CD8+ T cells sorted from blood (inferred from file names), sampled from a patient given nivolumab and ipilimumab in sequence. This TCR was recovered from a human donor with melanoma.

CDR3 loop: CASSAGGQSSYNSPLHF. Here the CDR3 DNA reads TGTGCCAGCAGCGCCGGCGGACAAAGCTCCTATAATTCACCCCTCCACTTT. The chain carries TRBV9 and TRBJ1-6; TRBD1 is a possible D gene (5 bases). Germline V gives CDR1 SGDLS, CDR2 YYNGEE. This CDR3 spans 17 amino acids. V lost 3 bases and J 0 bases, leaving 13 bases between the germline ends.